These 18 T cell receptor beta chains originate from one sample sequenced in a study of shared clonotypes between healthy human individuals. CD45RO-negative, CCR7-selected cells formed the naive CD8 fraction, which excluded terminally differentiated effector memory CD45RA+ cells. Some clones are missing from TCRdb's copy, which holds only in-frame ones; the method was immunoSEQ multiplex PCR. The data show about 610,000 clones, approximately 96% seen once. The sequenced sample was naive CD8+ T cells sorted from blood. These receptors originate from a woman younger than 45 in good health.

The chain employs TRBV5-6 and TRBJ2-7; maybe TRBD2 (6 bases). Between the trimmed V and J ends, which lost 0 bases and 7 bases, there was a span of 17 bases. The germline gives CDR1 SGHDT, CDR2 YYEEEE. The CDR3 extends over 15 amino acids. CDR3 amino acids: CASSLVGGNGEEQYF. CDR3 bases: TGTGCCAGCAGCTTGGTGGGCGGGAACGGGGAAGAGCAGTACTTC.

This clone was detected once. The chain has TRBV4-1 and TRBJ2-3; a weak D match, TRBD2 (6 bases). CDR1 is MGHRA, CDR2 YSYEKL, per germline. The germline V and J ends were trimmed by 4 bases and 2 bases, with 16 bases remaining between them. This CDR3 region has 16 residues. For the CDR3, the DNA is TGCGCCAGCAGCCCCCGACTAGGAACAGACACAGATACGCAGTATTTT. Its translation is CASSPRLGTDTDTQYF.

V is TRBV4-1 and J is TRBJ2-3; no firm D call. Germline CDR1 is MGHRA and CDR2 is YSYEKL. CDR3 length: 15 residues. Trimming took off 0 bases at V and 2 bases at J, with 9 bases between the two ends. CDR3 DNA sequence: TGCGCCAGCAGCCAAGATGATCCCTCCACAGATACGCAGTATTTT. Amino acid sequence: CASSQDDPSTDTQYF.

The chain recombines TRBV5-1 with TRBJ2-3, with 8 bases matching TRBD2. The CDR3 contains 15 residues. Trimming cost V 2 bases and J 4 bases; bases outside gene matches: 6. Per germline, CDR1 SGHRS and CDR2 YFSETQ. Written as DNA, the CDR3 is TGCGCCAGCAGCTTTATGCGGGAGGCTCCAGATACGCAGTATTTT. Translating gives CASSFMREAPDTQYF.

On this clone itself: Germline and junction disagree at one end, which may indicate a read error. The genes are TRBV5-8 and TRBJ1-4; no firm D call. There are 14 residues in the CDR3. CDR1 is SGHTS and CDR2 is YDEGEE in the germline V gene. The CDR3: CASSLVGNNEKLFF. The CDR3 DNA is TGTGCCAGCAGCTTGGTAGGAAATAATGAAAAGCTGTTTTTT.

This sequence joins TRBV5-6 and TRBJ2-7; tentative D call: TRBD2 (7 bases). The CDR3 covers 15 residues. Germline V lookup: CDR1 SGHDT, CDR2 YYEEEE. V lost 3 bases to trimming and J lost 0 bases, with 13 bases between them. This CDR3 is CASSWGGGSSYEQYF. In nucleotides, the CDR3 is TGTGCCAGCAGCTGGGGGGGCGGGAGCTCCTACGAGCAGTACTTC.

V gene TRBV2 combines with J gene TRBJ2-7; D may be TRBD1 (6 bases). Trimming removed 6 bases at V and 4 bases at J, with 19 bases between. Germline CDR1 and CDR2: SNHLY and FYNNEI. The CDR3 runs 15 residues. In DNA, the CDR3 is TGTGCCAGCAGGGGCAGGGGCATGTGGGATTACGAGCAGTACTTC. Its protein is CASRGRGMWDYEQYF.

V and J are TRBV5-1 and TRBJ2-5; possible D gene TRBD1, 6 bases. The CDR3 is made up of 16 amino acids. Looked up from germline, CDR1 is SGHRS and CDR2 is YFSETQ. Trimming stripped 0 bases from V and 1 base from J, with 13 bases between. Here the CDR3 reads CASSLGGQLIQETQYF. As DNA, the CDR3 is TGCGCCAGCAGCTTGGGAGGACAGCTAATCCAAGAGACCCAGTACTTC.

The chain joins TRBV7-8 to TRBJ1-5; D unclear. The V gene lost 4 bases and the J gene lost 5 bases, with 15 bases spanning the gap. The CDR3 sequence is 15 residues long. CDR1 is SGHVS and CDR2 is FQNEAQ in the germline V gene. The CDR3 loop is CASSSEVWGDQPQHF. The CDR3 nucleotides read TGTGCCAGCAGCTCAGAGGTCTGGGGAGATCAGCCCCAGCATTTT.

V gene TRBV6-1 combines with J gene TRBJ2-1; perhaps TRBD1 as D (6 bases). The CDR3 sequence is 14 residues long. V lost 7 bases, J lost 5 bases, and 15 bases lay in between. The V gene's germline CDR1 is MNHNS and CDR2 SASEGT. CDR3 protein: CASTPPGQDNEQFF. The CDR3 bases are TGTGCCAGCACCCCTCCGGGACAAGACAATGAGCAGTTCTTC.

V gene TRBV6-5 combines with J gene TRBJ2-1, with a tentative D call TRBD2 (5 bases). CDR1 and CDR2 (germline): MNHEY, SVGAGI. V gave up 3 bases and J gave up 5 bases, with 14 bases separating them. The CDR3 is 15 amino acids. The CDR3 loop is CASSYPGRSDNEQFF. The CDR3 DNA reads as TGTGCCAGCAGTTATCCCGGACGTAGCGACAATGAGCAGTTCTTC.

The chain joins TRBV19 to TRBJ2-7; 11 nucleotides agree with TRBD1. The junction had 5 bases not matched to a gene; V was cut back by 5 bases and J by 2 bases. Germline assignment: CDR1 LNHDA and CDR2 SQIVND (reference sequence). The CDR3 consists of 15 residues. The CDR3 loop reads CASSSWTGGAYEQYF. The CDR3 DNA sequence: TGTGCCAGTAGTTCCTGGACAGGGGGCGCCTACGAGCAGTACTTC.

This clone was observed once. The chain links TRBV5-8 to TRBJ2-2; the D gene is possibly TRBD2 (5 bases). V lost 1 base and J 3 bases, leaving 10 bases between the germline ends. There are 15 residues in the CDR3. Germline-derived CDR1 and CDR2 are SGHTS and YDEGEE. The CDR3 DNA sequence: TGTGCCAGCAGCTTGTGGGGAGAGGACACCGGGGAGCTGTTTTTT. It encodes CASSLWGEDTGELFF.

About this clone itself: One end of the junction is discordant with germline, which a read error may explain. In nucleotides, the CDR3 is TGTGCCAGCAGCCTAGACAGCGGGAGCGACACCGGGGAGCTGTTTTTT. This translates into CASSLDSGSDTGELFF. The chain combines TRBV11-3 with TRBJ2-2, with TRBD2 matching over 8 bases. The CDR3 covers 16 residues. From germline, CDR1 is SGHNT and CDR2 YENEEA.

The rearrangement uses TRBV27 and TRBJ1-2; possibly TRBD1 for D (5 bases). This CDR3 has 16 amino acids. CDR1 and CDR2 from the germline V gene are MNHEY and SMNVEV (reference sequence). The V and J ends lost 4 bases and 7 bases respectively, with 22 bases between them. The CDR3: CASSYAPGPNLAGYTF. The CDR3, as DNA: TGTGCCAGCAGTTACGCTCCGGGACCTAATCTGGCTGGCTACACCTTC.

This chain uses TRBV29-1 with TRBJ2-1; 15 nucleotides line up with TRBD2. Trimming took 6 bases from V and 9 from J; bases not matched to a gene: 3. The CDR3 has 13 residues. The germline V gene encodes CDR1 SQVTM and CDR2 ANQGSEA. The CDR3, as DNA: TGCAGCGTGATGGGACTAGCGGGGGGTGAGCAGTTCTTC. It codes for CSVMGLAGGEQFF.

This clone was seen once. This rearrangement joins TRBV6-6 to TRBJ1-5, with TRBD1 matching over 8 bases. The CDR3 contains 15 residues. Germline CDR1 MNHNY, CDR2 SVGAGI (reference sequence). The V and J ends lost 6 bases and 2 bases, in that order; junction bases with no gene match: 6. The CDR3: CASSLDRGGNQPQHF. The CDR3 DNA follows: TGTGCCAGCAGCCTAGACAGGGGTGGCAATCAGCCCCAGCATTTT.

The chain links TRBV5-1 to TRBJ1-1; D remains unclear. With 0 bases removed from V and 7 bases from J, the gap between germline ends came to 10 bases. Germline CDR1 is SGHRS and CDR2 is YFSETQ. The CDR3 consists of 13 residues. The CDR3 reads CASSLATWDEAFF. The CDR3 coding sequence is TGCGCCAGCAGCTTGGCCACCTGGGATGAAGCTTTCTTT.